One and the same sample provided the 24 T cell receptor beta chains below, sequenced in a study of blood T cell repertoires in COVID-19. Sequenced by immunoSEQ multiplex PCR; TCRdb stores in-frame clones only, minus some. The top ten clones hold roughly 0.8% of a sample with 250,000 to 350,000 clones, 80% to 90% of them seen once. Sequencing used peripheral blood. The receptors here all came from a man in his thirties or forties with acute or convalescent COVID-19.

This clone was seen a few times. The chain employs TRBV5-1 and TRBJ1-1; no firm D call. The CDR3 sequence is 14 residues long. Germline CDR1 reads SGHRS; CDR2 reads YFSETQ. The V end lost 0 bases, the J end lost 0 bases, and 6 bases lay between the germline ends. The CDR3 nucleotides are TGCGCCAGCAGCTTGGGGGCCATGAACACTGAAGCTTTCTTT. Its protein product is CASSLGAMNTEAFF. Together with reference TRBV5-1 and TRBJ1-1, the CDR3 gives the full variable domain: KAGVTQTPRYLIKTRGQQVTLSCSPISGHRSVSWYQQTPGQGLQFLFEYFSETQRNKGNFPGRFSGRQFSNSRSEMNVSTLELGDSALYLCASSLGAMNTEAFFGQGTRLTVV.

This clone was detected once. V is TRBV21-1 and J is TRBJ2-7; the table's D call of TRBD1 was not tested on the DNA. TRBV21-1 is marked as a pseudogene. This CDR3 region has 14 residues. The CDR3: CASSKDSQGYEQYF. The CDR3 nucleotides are TGTGCCAGCAGCAAAGATAGTCAGGGCTACGAGCAGTACTTC.

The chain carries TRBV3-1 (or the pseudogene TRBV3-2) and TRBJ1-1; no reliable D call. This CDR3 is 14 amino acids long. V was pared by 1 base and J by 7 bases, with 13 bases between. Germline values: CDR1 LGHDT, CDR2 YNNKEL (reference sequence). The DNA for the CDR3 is TGTGCCAGCAGCCAAGTAGTGGGCAGAAATGAAGCTTTCTTT. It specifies CASSQVVGRNEAFF.

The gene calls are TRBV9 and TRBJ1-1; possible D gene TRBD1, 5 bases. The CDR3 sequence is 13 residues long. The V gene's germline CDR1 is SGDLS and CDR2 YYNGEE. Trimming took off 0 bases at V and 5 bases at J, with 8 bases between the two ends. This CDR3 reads CASSVDGGTEAFF. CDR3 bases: TGTGCCAGCAGCGTAGATGGGGGGACTGAAGCTTTCTTT.

For the CDR3, the DNA is TGTGCCAGCAGCTCTGGTATCGGGGGGACTAATGAAAAACTGTTTTTT. Translation gives CASSSGIGGTNEKLFF. This chain connects TRBV5-4 to TRBJ1-4, with D perhaps TRBD1 (5 bases). Between the trimmed V and J ends, which lost 3 bases and 2 bases, there was a span of 14 bases. Germline loops: CDR1 SGHNT, CDR2 YYREEE (reference sequence). This CDR3 is built from 16 residues.

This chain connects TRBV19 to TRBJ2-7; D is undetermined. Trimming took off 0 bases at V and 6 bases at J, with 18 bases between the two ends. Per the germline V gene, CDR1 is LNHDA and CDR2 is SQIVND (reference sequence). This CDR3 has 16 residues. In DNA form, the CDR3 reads TGTGCCAGTAGTATAGACCTACGAATTCCAATTCCCGAGCAGTACTTC. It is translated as CASSIDLRIPIPEQYF.

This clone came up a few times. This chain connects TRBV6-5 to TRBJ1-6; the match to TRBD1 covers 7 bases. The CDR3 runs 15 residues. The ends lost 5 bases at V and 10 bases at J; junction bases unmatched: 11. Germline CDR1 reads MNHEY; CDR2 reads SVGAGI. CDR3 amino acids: CASSPSWTGDSPLHF. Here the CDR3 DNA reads TGTGCCAGCAGTCCATCCTGGACAGGTGACTCACCCCTCCACTTT.

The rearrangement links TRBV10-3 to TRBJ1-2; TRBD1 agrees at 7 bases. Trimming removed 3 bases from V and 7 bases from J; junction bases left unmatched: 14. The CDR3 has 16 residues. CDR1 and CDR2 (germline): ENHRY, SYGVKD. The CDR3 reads CAISEQLGQLSGGYTF. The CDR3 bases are TGTGCCATCAGTGAACAACTGGGACAGCTTTCTGGTGGCTACACCTTC.

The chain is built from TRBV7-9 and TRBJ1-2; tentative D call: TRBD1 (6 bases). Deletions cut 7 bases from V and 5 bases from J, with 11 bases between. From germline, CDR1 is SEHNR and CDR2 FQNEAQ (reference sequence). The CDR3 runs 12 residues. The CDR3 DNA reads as TGTGCCAGCACGTCTCAGGGGTATGGCTACACCTTC. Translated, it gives CASTSQGYGYTF.

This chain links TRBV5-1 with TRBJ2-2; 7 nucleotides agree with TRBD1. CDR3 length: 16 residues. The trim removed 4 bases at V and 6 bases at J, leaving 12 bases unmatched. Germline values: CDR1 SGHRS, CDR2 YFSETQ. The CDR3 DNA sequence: TGCGCCAGCAGCCGACAAGGGACAGTGGATTCCGGGGAGCTGTTTTTT. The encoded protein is CASSRQGTVDSGELFF.

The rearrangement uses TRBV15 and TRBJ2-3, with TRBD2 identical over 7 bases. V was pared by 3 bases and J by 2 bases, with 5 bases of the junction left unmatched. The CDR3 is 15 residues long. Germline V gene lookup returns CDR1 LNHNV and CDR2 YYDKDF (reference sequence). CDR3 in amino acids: CATSRLADFTDTQYF. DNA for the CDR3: TGTGCCACCAGCAGGCTAGCGGATTTCACAGATACGCAGTATTTT.

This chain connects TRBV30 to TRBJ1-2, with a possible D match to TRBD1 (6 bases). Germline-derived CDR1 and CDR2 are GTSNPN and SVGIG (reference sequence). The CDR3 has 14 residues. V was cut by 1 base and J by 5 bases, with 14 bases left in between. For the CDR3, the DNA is TGTGCCTGGAGTGGGGGGGGCTTTGGGTATGGCTACACCTTC. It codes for CAWSGGGFGYGYTF.

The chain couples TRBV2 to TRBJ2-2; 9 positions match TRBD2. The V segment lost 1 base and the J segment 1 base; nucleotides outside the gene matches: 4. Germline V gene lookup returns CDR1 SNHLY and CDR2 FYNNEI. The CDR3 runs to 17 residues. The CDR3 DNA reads TGTGCCAGCAGTGAAGGGTTACTAGCGGGGAACACCGGGGAGCTGTTTTTT. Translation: CASSEGLLAGNTGELFF.

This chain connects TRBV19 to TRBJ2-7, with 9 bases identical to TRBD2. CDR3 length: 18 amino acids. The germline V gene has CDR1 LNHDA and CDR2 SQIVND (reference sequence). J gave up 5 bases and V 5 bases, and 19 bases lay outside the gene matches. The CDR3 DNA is TGTGCCAGTAGTCTACTATCTAGGCCGGGACTAGCTCGCCACGAGCAGTACTTC. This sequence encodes CASSLLSRPGLARHEQYF.

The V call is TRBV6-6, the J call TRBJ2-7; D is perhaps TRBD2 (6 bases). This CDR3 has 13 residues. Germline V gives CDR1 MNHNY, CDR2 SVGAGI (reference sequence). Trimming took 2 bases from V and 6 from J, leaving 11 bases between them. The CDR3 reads CASSYGGRGEQYF. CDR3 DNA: TGTGCCAGCAGTTACGGGGGGAGAGGCGAGCAGTACTTC.

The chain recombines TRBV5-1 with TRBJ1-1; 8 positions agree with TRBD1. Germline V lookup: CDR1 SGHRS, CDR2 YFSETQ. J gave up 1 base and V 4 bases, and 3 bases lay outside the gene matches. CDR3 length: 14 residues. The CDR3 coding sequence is TGCGCCAGCAGCCGGACAGGGTGGAACACTGAAGCTTTCTTT. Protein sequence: CASSRTGWNTEAFF.

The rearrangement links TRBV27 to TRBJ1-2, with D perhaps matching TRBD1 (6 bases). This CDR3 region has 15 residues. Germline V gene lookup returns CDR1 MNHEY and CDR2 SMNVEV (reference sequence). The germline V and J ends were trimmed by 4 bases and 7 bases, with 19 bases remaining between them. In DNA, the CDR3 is TGTGCCAGCAGTTCAGAAGGACAGATCGTAAGTGGCTACACCTTC. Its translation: CASSSEGQIVSGYTF.

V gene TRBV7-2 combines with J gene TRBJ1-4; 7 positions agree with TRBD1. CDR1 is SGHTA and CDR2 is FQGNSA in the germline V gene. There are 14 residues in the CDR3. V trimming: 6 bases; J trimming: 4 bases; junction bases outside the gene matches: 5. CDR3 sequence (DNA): TGTGCCAGCAGTCGGACAGGCCTTAATGAAAAACTGTTTTTT. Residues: CASSRTGLNEKLFF.

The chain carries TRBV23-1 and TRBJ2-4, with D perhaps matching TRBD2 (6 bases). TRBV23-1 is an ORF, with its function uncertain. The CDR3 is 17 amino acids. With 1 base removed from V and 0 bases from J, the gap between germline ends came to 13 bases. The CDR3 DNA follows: TGCGCCAGCAGTCAATGCCACATCGGGGGAGCCAAAAACATTCAGTACTTC. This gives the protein CASSQCHIGGAKNIQYF.

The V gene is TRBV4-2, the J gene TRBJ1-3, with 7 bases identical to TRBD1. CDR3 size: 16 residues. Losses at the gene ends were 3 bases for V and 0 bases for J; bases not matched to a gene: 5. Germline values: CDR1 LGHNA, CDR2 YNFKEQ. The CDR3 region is CASSQGQRASGNTIYF. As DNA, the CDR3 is TGTGCCAGCAGCCAGGGACAGCGGGCCTCTGGAAACACCATATATTTT.

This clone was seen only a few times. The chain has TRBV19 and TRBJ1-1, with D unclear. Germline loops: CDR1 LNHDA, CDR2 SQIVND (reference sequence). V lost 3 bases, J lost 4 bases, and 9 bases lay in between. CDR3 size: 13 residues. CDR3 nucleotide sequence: TGTGCCAGTAGTATTTGGCCCCCCACTGAAGCTTTCTTT. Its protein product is CASSIWPPTEAFF.

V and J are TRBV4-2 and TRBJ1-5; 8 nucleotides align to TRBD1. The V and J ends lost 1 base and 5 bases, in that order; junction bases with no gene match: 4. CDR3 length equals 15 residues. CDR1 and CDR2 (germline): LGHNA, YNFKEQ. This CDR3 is CASSQGGQGDQPQHF. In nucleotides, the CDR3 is TGTGCCAGCAGCCAAGGAGGACAGGGTGATCAGCCCCAGCATTTT.

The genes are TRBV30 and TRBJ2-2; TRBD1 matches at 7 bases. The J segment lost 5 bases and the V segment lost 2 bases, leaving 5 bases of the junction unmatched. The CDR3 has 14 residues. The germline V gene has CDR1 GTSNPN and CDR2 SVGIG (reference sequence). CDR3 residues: CAWSRGGLTGELFF. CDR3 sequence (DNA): TGTGCCTGGAGTCGAGGGGGCTTGACCGGGGAGCTGTTTTTT. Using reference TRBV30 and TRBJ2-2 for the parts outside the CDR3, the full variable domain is SQTIHQWPATLVQPVGSPLSLECTVEGTSNPNLYWYRQAAGRGLQLLFYSVGIGQISSEVPQNLSASRPQDRQFILSSKKLLLSDSGFYLCAWSRGGLTGELFFGEGSRLTVL.

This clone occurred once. The CDR3 is CAISQASGGTDTQYF. For the CDR3, the DNA is TGTGCCATCAGTCAGGCTAGCGGAGGCACAGATACGCAGTATTTT. This chain joins TRBV10-3 and TRBJ2-3, with 7 nucleotides matching TRBD2. This CDR3 region has 15 residues. Trimming removed 5 bases from V and 1 base from J; junction bases left unmatched: 6. Per the germline V gene, CDR1 is ENHRY and CDR2 is SYGVKD.